This is a list of T cell receptor beta chains from one sample in a study of CD8+CD57+ T cells in acquired aplastic anemia. TCRdb re-analysed the reads in MiXCR, keeping a single row per CDR3 protein. The table shows about 250,000 distinct CDR3 sequences, with 45% to 50% occurring only once. The sequencing sample was made of sorted CD4+, CD8+, or CD8+CD57+ T cells (not recorded which) from PBMCs. These receptor sequences come from a human donor with aplastic anemia. The CDR3 runs from the conserved cysteine through the conserved F or W. The D gene is left open where the match is weak. Size values are once, few and many counts, or a class for expanded clones, and some rows have none.

>TRBD1|TRBJ1-6|TRBV10-3|.
CATSGTGNSPLHF
TGTGCCACCTCCGGGACAGGGAATTCACCCCTCCACTTT
>TRBD2|TRBJ2-1|TRBV14|many
CASSHLGAGGHREQFF
TGTGCCAGCAGCCACCTAGGAGCGGGAGGGCATCGGGAGCAGTTCTTC
>.|TRBJ2-1|TRBV9|many
CASSVEQISYNEQFF
TGTGCCAGCAGCGTAGAGCAAATCTCCTACAATGAGCAGTTCTTC
>TRBD1|TRBJ2-7|TRBV20-1|.
CSASRDRVPYEQYF
TGCAGTGCTAGCCGAGACAGGGTACCCTACGAGCAGTACTTC
>.|TRBJ1-1|TRBV2|.
CASQVNRMNTEAFF
TGTGCCAGCCAAGTAAACCGGATGAACACTGAAGCTTTCTTT
>.|TRBJ2-2|TRBV25-1|many
CASSGPFTGELFF
TGTGCCAGCAGTGGACCTTTCACCGGGGAGCTGTTTTTT
>.|TRBJ1-1|TRBV27|few
CASTGLGTEAFF
TGTGCCAGCACCGGATTGGGCACTGAAGCTTTCTTT
>.|TRBJ1-1|TRBV7-6|many
CASSGVGGGSEAFF
TGTGCCAGCAGCGGAGTGGGTGGAGGTTCTGAAGCTTTCTTT
>TRBD2|TRBJ2-5|TRBV7-9|.
CASSDREGWETQYF
TGTGCCAGCAGCGATAGGGAGGGTTGGGAGACCCAGTACTTC
>.|TRBJ1-1|TRBV7-3|.
CASSLAGRLNTEAFF
TGTGCCAGCAGCCTAGCGGGACGGCTGAACACTGAAGCTTTCTTT
>TRBD1|TRBJ2-5|TRBV3-1|many
CASSQERGQGQETQYF
TGTGCCAGCAGCCAAGAACGGGGACAGGGCCAAGAGACCCAGTACTTC
>.|TRBJ2-7|TRBV7-9|.
CTSSLPDSSYEQYF
TGTACCAGCAGCCTTCCGGACAGTTCCTACGAGCAGTACTTC